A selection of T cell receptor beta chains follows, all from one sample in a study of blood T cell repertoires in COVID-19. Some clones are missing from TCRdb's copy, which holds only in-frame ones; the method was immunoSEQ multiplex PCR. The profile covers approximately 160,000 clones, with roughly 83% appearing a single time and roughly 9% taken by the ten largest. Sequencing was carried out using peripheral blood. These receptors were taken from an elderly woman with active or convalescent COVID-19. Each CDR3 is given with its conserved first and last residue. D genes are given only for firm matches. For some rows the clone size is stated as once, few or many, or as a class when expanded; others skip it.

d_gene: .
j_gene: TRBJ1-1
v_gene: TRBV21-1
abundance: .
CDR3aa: CASSKARGGAFF
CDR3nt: TGTGCCAGCAGCAAAGCAAGGGGGGGAGCTTTCTTT

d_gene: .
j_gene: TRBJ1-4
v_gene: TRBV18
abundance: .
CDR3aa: CASSPPGNEKLFF
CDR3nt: TGTGCCAGCTCACCCCCGGGGAATGAAAAACTGTTTTTT

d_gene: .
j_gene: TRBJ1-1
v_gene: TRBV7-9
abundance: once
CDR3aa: CASSIGQMNTEAFF
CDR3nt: TGTGCCAGCAGCATCGGACAGATGAACACTGAAGCTTTCTTT

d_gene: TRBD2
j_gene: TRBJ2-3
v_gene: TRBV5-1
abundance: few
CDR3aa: CASSPGLGFADTQYF
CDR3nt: TGCGCCAGCAGCCCGGGACTAGGATTCGCAGATACGCAGTATTTT

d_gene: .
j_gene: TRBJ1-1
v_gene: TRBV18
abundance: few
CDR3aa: CASSPSHSNTEAFF
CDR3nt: TGTGCCAGCTCTCCCAGCCACAGCAACACTGAAGCTTTCTTT

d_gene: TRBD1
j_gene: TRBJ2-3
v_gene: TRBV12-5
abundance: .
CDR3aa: CASGPDRGLQDTQYF
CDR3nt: TGTGCTAGTGGTCCGGACAGGGGGCTCCAAGATACGCAGTATTTT

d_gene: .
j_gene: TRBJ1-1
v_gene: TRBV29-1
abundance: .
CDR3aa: CSVRGNTEAFF
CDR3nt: TGCAGCGTCAGGGGGAACACTGAAGCTTTCTTT

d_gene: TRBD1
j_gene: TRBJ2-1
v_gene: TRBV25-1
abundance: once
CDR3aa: CASSDDRGPYWREQFF
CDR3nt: TGTGCCAGCAGTGACGACAGGGGCCCCTATTGGCGTGAGCAGTTCTTC

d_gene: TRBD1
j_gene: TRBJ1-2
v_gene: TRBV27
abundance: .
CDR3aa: CASSLSGQGSDYGYTF
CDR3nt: TGTGCCAGCAGTTTATCGGGACAGGGGTCGGACTATGGCTACACCTTC

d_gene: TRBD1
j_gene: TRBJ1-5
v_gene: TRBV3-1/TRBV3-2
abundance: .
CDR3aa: CASSQRTGSNQPQHF
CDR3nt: TGTGCCAGCAGCCAGAGGACAGGGAGCAATCAGCCCCAGCATTTT

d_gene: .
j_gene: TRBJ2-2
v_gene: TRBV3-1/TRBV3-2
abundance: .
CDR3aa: CASSQGKSLTGELFF
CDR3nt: TGTGCCAGCAGCCAGGGCAAATCACTCACCGGGGAGCTGTTTTTT

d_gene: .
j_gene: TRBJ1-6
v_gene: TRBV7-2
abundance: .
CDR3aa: CASSLGGRSSNSPLHF
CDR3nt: TGTGCCAGCAGCTTAGGTGGCAGGTCCTCGAATTCACCCCTCCACTTT

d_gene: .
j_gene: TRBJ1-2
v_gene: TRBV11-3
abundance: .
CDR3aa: CASSSMQGSENTF
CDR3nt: TGTGCCAGCAGCTCAATGCAGGGGAGCGAGAACACCTTC

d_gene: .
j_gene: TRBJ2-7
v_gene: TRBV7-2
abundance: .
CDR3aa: CASKMGEGEQYF
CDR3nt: TGTGCCAGCAAGATGGGCGAGGGCGAGCAGTACTTC

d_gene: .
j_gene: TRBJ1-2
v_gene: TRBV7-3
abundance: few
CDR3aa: CASSSGSNYGYTF
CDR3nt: TGTGCCAGCAGCTCAGGATCTAACTATGGCTACACCTTC

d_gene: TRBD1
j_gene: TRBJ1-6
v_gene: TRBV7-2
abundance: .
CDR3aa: CASSFWGTGNSPLHF
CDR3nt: TGTGCCAGCAGCTTCTGGGGGACAGGGAATTCACCCCTCCACTTT

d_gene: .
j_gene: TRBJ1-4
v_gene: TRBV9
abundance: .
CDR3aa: CASSVAVGEKLFF
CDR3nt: TGTGCCAGCAGCGTGGCGGTCGGAGAAAAACTGTTTTTT

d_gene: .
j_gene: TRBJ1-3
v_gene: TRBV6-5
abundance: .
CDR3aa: CASSGTGPGTIYF
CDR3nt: TGTGCCAGCAGCGGTACAGGGCCTGGGACCATATATTTT

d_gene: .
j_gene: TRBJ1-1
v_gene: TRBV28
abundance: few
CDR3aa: CASSTSRERSFF
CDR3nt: TGTGCCAGCAGTACATCCCGAGAGCGCAGTTTCTTT

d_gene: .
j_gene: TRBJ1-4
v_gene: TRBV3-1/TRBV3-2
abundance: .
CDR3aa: CASSQDSLQTNEKLFF
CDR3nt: TGTGCCAGCAGCCAAGATTCTTTACAGACTAATGAAAAACTGTTTTTT

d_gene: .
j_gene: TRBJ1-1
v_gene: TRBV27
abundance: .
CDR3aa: CASSFFDKNTEAFF
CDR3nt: TGTGCCAGCAGTTTCTTCGACAAGAACACTGAAGCTTTCTTT

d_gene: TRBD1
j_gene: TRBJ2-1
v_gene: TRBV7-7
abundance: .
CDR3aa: CASSPGQGTNEQFF
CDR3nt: TGTGCTAGCAGCCCAGGACAGGGTACAAATGAGCAGTTCTTC

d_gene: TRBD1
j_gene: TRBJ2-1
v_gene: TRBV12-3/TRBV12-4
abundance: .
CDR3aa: CASSGTDRVVQFF
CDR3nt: TGTGCCAGCAGTGGCACAGACAGGGTAGTGCAGTTCTTC

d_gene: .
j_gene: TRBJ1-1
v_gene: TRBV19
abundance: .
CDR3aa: CASSIDRFTEAFF
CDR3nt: TGTGCCAGTAGTATAGACCGGTTCACTGAAGCTTTCTTT

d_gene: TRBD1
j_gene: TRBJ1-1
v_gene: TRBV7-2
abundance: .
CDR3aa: CASSLATGTALEAFF
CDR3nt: TGTGCCAGCAGCTTAGCAACCGGGACAGCGCTTGAAGCTTTCTTT

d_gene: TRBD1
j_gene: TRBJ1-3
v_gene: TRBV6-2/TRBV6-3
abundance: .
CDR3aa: CASSSFLTGTGGNTIYF
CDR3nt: TGTGCCAGCAGTTCCTTTCTCACCGGGACAGGCGGAAACACCATATATTTT

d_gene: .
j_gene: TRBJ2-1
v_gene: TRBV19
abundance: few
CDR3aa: CASSIEEGRGSYNEQFF
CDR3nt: TGTGCCAGTAGTATAGAGGAGGGACGGGGCTCCTACAATGAGCAGTTCTTC

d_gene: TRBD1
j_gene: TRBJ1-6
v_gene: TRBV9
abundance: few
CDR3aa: CASSETPRTGDSPLHF
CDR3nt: TGTGCCAGCAGCGAGACCCCCCGGACAGGGGATTCACCCCTCCACTTT

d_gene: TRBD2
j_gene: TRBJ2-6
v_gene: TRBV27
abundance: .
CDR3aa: CASSLAGGASGANVLTF
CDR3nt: TGTGCCAGCAGTTTAGCGGGGGGCGCCTCTGGGGCCAACGTCCTGACTTTC

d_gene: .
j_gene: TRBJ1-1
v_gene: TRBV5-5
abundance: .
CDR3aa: CASSFNMNTEAFF
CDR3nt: TGTGCCAGCAGCTTCAACATGAACACTGAAGCTTTCTTT

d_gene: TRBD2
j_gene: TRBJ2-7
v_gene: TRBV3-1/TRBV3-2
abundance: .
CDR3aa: CASSVAGRYEQYF
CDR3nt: TGTGCCAGCAGCGTAGCGGGCCGTTACGAGCAGTACTTC

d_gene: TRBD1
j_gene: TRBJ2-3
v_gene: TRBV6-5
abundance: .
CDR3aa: CASGRGRIDTQYF
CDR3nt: TGTGCCAGCGGCAGGGGGCGTATAGATACGCAGTATTTT

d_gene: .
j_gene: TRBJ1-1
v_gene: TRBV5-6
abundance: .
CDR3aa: CASSLAVPSLEAFF
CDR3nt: TGTGCCAGCAGCTTGGCGGTCCCCTCGCTGGAAGCTTTCTTT

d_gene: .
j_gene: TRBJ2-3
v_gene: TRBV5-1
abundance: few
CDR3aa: CASSLQGSTDTQYF
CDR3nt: TGCGCCAGCAGCTTGCAGGGAAGCACAGATACGCAGTATTTT

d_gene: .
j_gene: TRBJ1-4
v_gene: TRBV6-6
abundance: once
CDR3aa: CASTLERNEKLFF
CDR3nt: TGTGCCAGCACCCTAGAGCGCAATGAAAAACTGTTTTTT

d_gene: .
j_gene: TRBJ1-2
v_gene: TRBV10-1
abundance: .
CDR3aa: CASSELSIPRLDGYTF
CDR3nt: TGCGCCAGCAGTGAGTTGAGTATTCCCCGTTTGGATGGCTACACCTTC

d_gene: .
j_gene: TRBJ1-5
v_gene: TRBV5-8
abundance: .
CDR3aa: CASSFDRDQPQHF
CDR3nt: TGTGCCAGCAGTTTTGACAGAGATCAGCCCCAGCATTTT

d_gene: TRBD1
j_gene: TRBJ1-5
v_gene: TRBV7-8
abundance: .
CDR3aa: CASSLGTGGAKQPQHF
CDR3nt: TGTGCCAGCAGCCTTGGAACAGGGGGCGCAAAACAGCCCCAGCATTTT

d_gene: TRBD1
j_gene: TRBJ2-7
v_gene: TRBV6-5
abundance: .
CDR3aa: CASSFRRDRPYEQYF
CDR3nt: TGTGCCAGCAGTTTTAGACGGGACAGGCCCTACGAGCAGTACTTC

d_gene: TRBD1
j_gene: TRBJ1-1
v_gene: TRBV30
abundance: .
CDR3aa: CAWSSGGGHTEAFF
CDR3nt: TGTGCCTGGTCCTCAGGGGGAGGTCACACTGAAGCTTTCTTT

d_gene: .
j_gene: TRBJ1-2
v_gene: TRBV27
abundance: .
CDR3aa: CASSLTGQGNYGYTF
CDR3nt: TGTGCCAGCAGTTTAACAGGCCAAGGGAACTATGGCTACACCTTC

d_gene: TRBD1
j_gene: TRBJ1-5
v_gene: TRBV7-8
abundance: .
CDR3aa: CASSPDRTNQPQHF
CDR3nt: TGTGCCAGCAGCCCGGACAGGACGAATCAGCCCCAGCATTTT

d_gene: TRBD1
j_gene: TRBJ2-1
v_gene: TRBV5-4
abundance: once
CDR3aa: CASSLGQTGGNEQFF
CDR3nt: TGTGCCAGCAGCTTGGGTCAGACAGGGGGCAATGAGCAGTTCTTC

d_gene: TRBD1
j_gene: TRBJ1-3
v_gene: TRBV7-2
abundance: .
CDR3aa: CASSLGTGGSNTIYF
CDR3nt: TGTGCCAGCAGCTTAGGGACAGGTGGATCAAACACCATATATTTT

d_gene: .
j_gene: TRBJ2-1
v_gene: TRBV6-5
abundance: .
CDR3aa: CASTGGQNNEQFF
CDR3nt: TGTGCCAGCACGGGGGGCCAAAACAATGAGCAGTTCTTC

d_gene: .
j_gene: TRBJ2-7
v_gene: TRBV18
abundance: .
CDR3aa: CASSQGAAYEQYF
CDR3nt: TGTGCCAGCTCACAGGGAGCAGCCTACGAGCAGTACTTC

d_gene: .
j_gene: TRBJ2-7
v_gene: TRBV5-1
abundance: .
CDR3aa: CASSLGRSDDEQYF
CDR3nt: TGCGCCAGCAGCTTGGGTCGGAGCGATGACGAGCAGTACTTC